Following are 15 T cell receptor beta chains from one sample sequenced in a study of shared clonotypes between healthy human individuals. Data came from immunoSEQ multiplex PCR; TCRdb stores just in-frame clones and leaves some out. The sample yields about 510,000 clones, roughly 85% seen once. The specimen was PBMCs. These receptors all stem from a woman in her forties in good health. Some clones in this sample may be carry-over from other donors' samples.

The V gene is TRBV6-6, the J gene TRBJ2-7; 8 nucleotides agree with TRBD2. The junction had 9 bases not matched to a gene; V was cut back by 8 bases and J by 6 bases. Germline assignment: CDR1 MNHNY and CDR2 SVGAGI (reference sequence). The length of the CDR3 is 13 residues. The CDR3 protein is CASGPREGGEQYF. The DNA of the CDR3 is TGTGCCAGCGGCCCCCGGGAGGGAGGCGAGCAGTACTTC.

V gene TRBV5-4 combines with J gene TRBJ2-7; TRBD1 matches 10 bases. Germline CDR1 and CDR2: SGHNT and YYREEE (reference sequence). The CDR3 length is 14 residues. After removal of 4 bases from V and 3 bases from J, the junction contained 4 bases not matched to a gene. The CDR3 DNA reads as TGTGCCAGCAGCCCCCGGGACAGGGGCTACGAGCAGTACTTC. Translated, it gives CASSPRDRGYEQYF.

On this clone itself: This same CDR3 is encoded by further DNA sequences in the sample. The CDR3 is CASSRGQSYEQYF. The CDR3 nucleotides are TGTGCCAGCAGCCGGGGGCAATCCTACGAGCAGTACTTC. The rearrangement links TRBV11-2 to TRBJ2-7; D is possibly TRBD1 or TRBD2 (6 bases each). V lost 5 bases, J lost 1 base, and 9 bases lay in between. Per the germline V gene, CDR1 is SGHAT and CDR2 is FQNNGV. The CDR3 runs to 13 residues.

The chain links TRBV6-5 to TRBJ2-7, with D unclear. The length of the CDR3 is 13 residues. The germline CDR1 and CDR2 sequences are MNHEY and SVGAGI. V lost 0 bases and J 7 bases, leaving 10 bases between the germline ends. CDR3 in amino acids: CASSYSNLGEQYF. CDR3 DNA: TGTGCCAGCAGTTACTCGAACCTGGGTGAGCAGTACTTC.

The chain uses TRBV28 and TRBJ2-1, with TRBD2 as a possible D gene (5 bases). Germline V gene sequence: CDR1 MDHEN, CDR2 SYDVKM. V dropped 4 bases and J dropped 1 base, with 14 bases sitting between them. The length of the CDR3 is 16 residues. The CDR3: CASSSPPSGSYNEQFF. CDR3 sequence (DNA): TGTGCCAGCAGTTCCCCCCCCAGCGGTTCCTACAATGAGCAGTTCTTC.

The chain uses TRBV6-5 and TRBJ2-7; 7 bases match TRBD1. This CDR3 comprises 16 residues. Germline trimming cut 4 bases from V and 3 bases from J; bases unmatched to any gene: 12. CDR1 is MNHEY, CDR2 SVGAGI, per germline. The CDR3 sequence is CASSSVGDSSVYEQYF. DNA for the CDR3: TGTGCCAGCAGTTCAGTAGGGGACAGCTCTGTCTACGAGCAGTACTTC.

As regards this clone: One junction end disagrees with the germline gene, perhaps due to a read error. The chain recombines TRBV4-2 with TRBJ2-2; TRBD1 agrees at 8 bases. The CDR3 is 19 residues long. Germline V gene data show CDR1 as LGHNA and CDR2 as YNFKEQ. Here the CDR3 reads CASSPRFVAGGPNTGELLF. The CDR3, as DNA: TGTGCCAGCAGCCCCAGGTTCGTGGCAGGGGGCCCGAACACCGGGGAGCTGCTTTTT.

The V call is TRBV9, the J call TRBJ2-1; TRBD2 matches 10 bases. The CDR3 contains 15 residues. The J segment lost 6 bases and the V segment lost 4 bases, leaving 7 bases of the junction unmatched. The V gene's germline CDR1 is SGDLS and CDR2 YYNGEE. CDR3 nucleotide sequence: TGTGCCAGCAGCATTAGCGGGAGGCGGGGCAATGAGCAGTTCTTC. Translation: CASSISGRRGNEQFF.

The rearrangement joins TRBV30 to TRBJ2-3; D unclear. V lost 4 bases to trimming and J lost 0 bases, with 5 bases between them. CDR3 length equals 12 residues. Looked up from germline, CDR1 is GTSNPN and CDR2 is SVGIG (reference sequence). CDR3 protein: CAWMASTDTQYF. The CDR3 DNA reads as TGTGCCTGGATGGCCAGCACAGATACGCAGTATTTT.

V usage is TRBV30 and J usage is TRBJ2-5; D is possibly TRBD2 (5 bases). Germline V gene sequence: CDR1 GTSNPN, CDR2 SVGIG (reference sequence). CDR3 length equals 14 residues. V lost 4 bases and J 4 bases, leaving 16 bases between the germline ends. CDR3: CAWNRRRAGETQYF. As DNA, the CDR3 is TGTGCCTGGAATCGAAGGCGGGCGGGAGAGACCCAGTACTTC.

With regard to this clone: Distinct nucleotide sequences in the sample also encode this CDR3. The genes are TRBV2 and TRBJ2-7, with D unclear. This CDR3 is built from 11 residues. The germline V gene has CDR1 SNHLY and CDR2 FYNNEI. V gave up 6 bases and J gave up 3 bases, with 6 bases separating them. The CDR3 bases are TGTGCCAGCAGATTGAGCTACGAGCAGTACTTC. Protein: CASRLSYEQYF.

This chain joins TRBV7-9 and TRBJ2-7; weak D call: TRBD2 (6 bases). Germline V gives CDR1 SEHNR, CDR2 FQNEAQ (reference sequence). The CDR3 consists of 17 residues. V gave up 0 bases and J gave up 2 bases, with 17 bases separating them. CDR3 loop: CASSLAGSSAFPYEQYF. The CDR3 coding sequence is TGTGCCAGCAGCTTAGCGGGCTCTAGCGCATTCCCCTACGAGCAGTACTTC.

The J gene is TRBJ2-2, the V gene TRBV9, with D possibly being TRBD1 (6 bases). The CDR3 contains 14 residues. CDR1 and CDR2 from the germline V gene are SGDLS and YYNGEE. Trimming left V 4 bases short and J 7 bases short, with 14 bases between. CDR3 bases: TGTGCCAGCAGCCCAAATACAGGGATCGGGGAGCTGTTTTTT. It codes for CASSPNTGIGELFF.

A word on this clone: This could be a read error, since a much larger clone is one nucleotide away. The chain has TRBV7-3 and TRBJ2-2, with TRBD2 matching 10 bases. The CDR3 sequence is 14 residues long. From germline, CDR1 is SGHTA and CDR2 FQGTGA. J gave up 5 bases and V 4 bases, and 1 base lay outside the gene matches. CDR3 bases: TGTGCCAGCAGCTCGGGACTAGCGACCGGGGAGCTGTTTTTT. The encoded protein is CASSSGLATGELFF. Looking up the rest from reference TRBV7-3 and TRBJ2-2 gives the full variable domain: GAGVSQTPSNKVTEKGKYVELRCDPISGHTALYWYRQSLGQGPEFLIYFQGTGAADDSGLPNDRFFAVRPEGSVSTLKIQRTERGDSAVYLCASSSGLATGELFFGEGSRLTVL.

The chain uses TRBV28 and TRBJ2-2; D may match TRBD1 or TRBD2 (6 bases each). CDR1 MDHEN and CDR2 SYDVKM come from the germline V gene. The CDR3 loop spans 15 amino acids. V dropped 1 base and J dropped 4 bases, with 10 bases sitting between them. CDR3 nucleotide sequence: TGTGCCAGCAGTTTATCGGGGGCATCCACCGGGGAGCTGTTTTTT. Amino acids: CASSLSGASTGELFF.